The rows below give T cell receptor beta chains drawn from one sample of a study of cytomegalovirus exposure and HLA in healthy donors. Repertoires were generated with immunoSEQ multiplex PCR, while TCRdb's copy carries only in-frame clones and drops some. The sample carries about 130,000 clones, around 73% recorded once. Sequencing was done on a sample of PBMCs. These receptors all stem from a human donor in good health. Both conserved end residues are part of each CDR3. The D gene is left open where the match is weak. Expanded clones get a size class; other rows say once, few or many, or leave the size out.

j_gene,abundance,d_gene,v_gene,CDR3aa,CDR3nt
TRBJ1-4,NA,TRBD1,TRBV19,CASSLTGDNEKLFF,TGTGCCAGTAGTCTTACAGGGGATAATGAAAAACTGTTTTTT
TRBJ1-1,NA,TRBD1,TRBV30,CAWRDRGLGAEAFF,TGTGCCTGGAGGGACAGGGGGCTTGGCGCTGAAGCTTTCTTT
TRBJ2-1,NA,TRBD2,TRBV10-3,CAISGTSGSEQFF,TGTGCCATCAGTGGGACTAGCGGGAGTGAGCAGTTCTTC
TRBJ2-2,NA,NA,TRBV5-1,CASSLVGPGTGELFF,TGCGCCAGCAGCTTGGTAGGTCCGGGCACCGGGGAGCTGTTTTTT
TRBJ1-5,NA,NA,TRBV10-1,CASSPAGMGGNQPQHF,TGCGCCAGCAGTCCGGCAGGGATGGGCGGCAATCAGCCCCAGCATTTT
TRBJ2-1,few,NA,TRBV19,CASSIRGNIFEQFF,TGTGCCAGTAGTATACGCGGGAACATTTTTGAGCAGTTCTTC
TRBJ1-4,NA,TRBD1,TRBV7-8,CASSVDRGAPSTNEKLFF,TGTGCCAGCAGCGTAGACAGGGGGGCGCCTTCCACTAATGAAAAACTGTTTTTT
TRBJ2-5,NA,TRBD2,TRBV7-9,CSSSSGTSGWGETQYF,TGTTCCAGCAGCTCGGGGACTAGCGGGTGGGGGGAGACCCAGTACTTC
TRBJ2-6,NA,NA,TRBV27,CASSLGGSTSGANVLTF,TGTGCCAGCAGTTTAGGGGGCAGCACCTCTGGGGCCAACGTCCTGACTTTC
TRBJ2-2,NA,NA,TRBV7-3,CASSSRTAGELFF,TGTGCCAGCAGCTCTCGGACAGCCGGGGAGCTGTTTTTT
TRBJ1-1,once,NA,TRBV19,CASSIKGVGTEAFF,TGTGCCAGTAGTATTAAGGGGGTCGGGACTGAAGCTTTCTTT
TRBJ1-1,once,NA,TRBV6-5,CASSPSESTEAFF,TGTGCCAGCAGTCCGTCAGAAAGCACTGAAGCTTTCTTT